This TCR beta chain derives from a study of shared clonotypes between healthy human individuals. Assay used: immunoSEQ multiplex PCR; TCRdb lists only in-frame clones, some missing. The sample shows some 1.1 million clones, 60% to 85% of them seen only once. Trimming at V came to 4 bases and at J to 6 bases, leaving 10 bases not matched to a gene. CDR1 and CDR2 (germline): SGHDT, YYEEEE. CDR3 length equals 15 residues. The sequence was obtained from a man aged 18 to 29 in good health. Some clones in this sample may be carry-over from other donors' samples. Material: memory CD4+ T cells from PBMCs. Described subset: CD45RA-negative fraction. This chain uses TRBV5-6 with TRBJ2-4; TRBD2 agrees at 7 bases. In DNA form, the CDR3 reads TGTGCCAGCAGCGCGGGGGTCCGTTCTCCAAACATTCAGTACTTC. Translation: CASSAGVRSPNIQYF.